This paragraph reports one TCR beta chain. Its specificity is unknown. Authors' analysis steps: ImmunoSEQ output held junction-only sequences without quality scores, so filtering differed. Sequenced by immunoSEQ multiplex PCR; TCRdb stores in-frame clones only, minus some. V and J calls and clone size are those listed in that table; D and trimming were worked out from the DNA. The table lists over 2 million clones, over 85% of them singletons. CD45RO negativity and positive selection for CCR7 defined naive CD8 cells, a population that excluded terminally differentiated effector memory CD45RA+ cells. This CDR3 is 15 amino acids long. V was cut by 1 base and J by 8 bases, with 15 bases left in between. Germline V gene lookup returns CDR1 MGHRA and CDR2 YSYEKL. The sample originates from a study of shared clonotypes between healthy human individuals. General study points: Larger estimated richness was generally seen in naive subsets than in memory subsets.

The sequenced sample was naive CD8+ T cells sorted from blood. This chain uses TRBV4-1 with TRBJ2-1; D is perhaps TRBD1 (6 bases). This receptor was identified in a man aged 18-30 years in good health. CDR3 in amino acids: CASSQVTGLRDEQFF. In nucleotides, the CDR3 is TGCGCCAGCAGCCAAGTCACAGGGCTTCGCGATGAGCAGTTCTTC.